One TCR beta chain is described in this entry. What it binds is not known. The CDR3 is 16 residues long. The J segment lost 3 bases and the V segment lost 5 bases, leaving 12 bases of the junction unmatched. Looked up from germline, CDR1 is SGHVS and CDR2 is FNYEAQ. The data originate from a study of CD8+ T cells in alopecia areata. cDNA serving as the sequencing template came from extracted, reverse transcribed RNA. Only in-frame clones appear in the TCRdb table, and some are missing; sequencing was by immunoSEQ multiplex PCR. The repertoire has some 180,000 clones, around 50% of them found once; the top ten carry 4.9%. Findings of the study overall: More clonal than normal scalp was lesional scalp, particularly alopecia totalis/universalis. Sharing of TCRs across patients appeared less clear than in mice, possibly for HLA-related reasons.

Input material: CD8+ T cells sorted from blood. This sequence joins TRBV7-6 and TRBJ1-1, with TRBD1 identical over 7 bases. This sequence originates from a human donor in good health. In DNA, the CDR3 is TGTGCCAGCAGCACACCCACAGGGGCAACCGACACTGAAGCTTTCTTT. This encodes CASSTPTGATDTEAFF.